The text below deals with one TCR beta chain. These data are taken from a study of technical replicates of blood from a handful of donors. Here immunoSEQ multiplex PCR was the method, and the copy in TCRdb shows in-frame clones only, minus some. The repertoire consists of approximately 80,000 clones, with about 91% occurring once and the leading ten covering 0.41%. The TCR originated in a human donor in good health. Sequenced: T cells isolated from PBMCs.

CDR3 protein: CASSGGQGNYGYTF. CDR3 DNA sequence: TGTGCCAGCAGCGGGGGACAGGGGAACTATGGCTACACCTTC. V and J are TRBV9 and TRBJ1-2; 10 bases map to TRBD1. The V and J ends lost 3 bases and 2 bases, in that order; junction bases with no gene match: 1. The CDR3 is 14 amino acids. The germline CDR1 and CDR2 sequences are SGDLS and YYNGEE.